The rows below give T cell receptor beta chains drawn from one sample of a study of immune cell composition in non-small cell lung cancer. Sequencing was performed with immunoSEQ multiplex PCR; in TCRdb, only in-frame clones are kept and a portion is missing. The sample has about 6,600 clones, about four fifths seen once. The sample consisted of lung tumor tissue. The receptors were gathered from a human donor with non-small cell lung cancer. Both conserved end residues are part of each CDR3. Each record gives: clone size, V gene, J gene, D gene, CDR3 protein, CDR3 DNA. The D gene is left open where the match is weak. For some rows the clone size is stated as once, few or many, or as a class when expanded; others skip it.

abundance: once
v_gene: TRBV27
j_gene: TRBJ2-3
d_gene: TRBD2
CDR3aa: CASRPWTSASTDTQYF
CDR3nt: TGTGCCAGCAGACCCTGGACTAGCGCTAGCACAGATACGCAGTATTTT

abundance: NA
v_gene: TRBV6-1
j_gene: TRBJ2-7
d_gene: NA
CDR3aa: CASSEAGGGGYEQYF
CDR3nt: TGTGCCAGCAGTGAAGCTGGAGGGGGCGGGTACGAGCAGTACTTC

abundance: few
v_gene: TRBV4-2
j_gene: TRBJ2-6
d_gene: TRBD2
CDR3aa: CASSQGLGDGGDVLTF
CDR3nt: TGTGCCAGCAGCCAGGGCTTGGGGGACGGGGGGGACGTCCTGACTTTC

abundance: NA
v_gene: TRBV7-9
j_gene: TRBJ2-5
d_gene: NA
CDR3aa: CASSFGALWQETQYF
CDR3nt: TGTGCCAGCAGCTTTGGGGCTTTGTGGCAAGAGACCCAGTACTTC

abundance: NA
v_gene: TRBV7-6
j_gene: TRBJ2-2
d_gene: TRBD1
CDR3aa: CASRPLDRANTGELFF
CDR3nt: TGTGCCAGCAGGCCCCTGGACAGGGCGAACACCGGGGAGCTGTTTTTT

abundance: NA
v_gene: TRBV7-3
j_gene: TRBJ2-1
d_gene: TRBD2
CDR3aa: CASSLSGLAGNEQFF
CDR3nt: TGTGCCAGCAGCCTATCGGGACTAGCGGGCAATGAGCAGTTCTTC

abundance: once
v_gene: TRBV10-3
j_gene: TRBJ2-7
d_gene: NA
CDR3aa: CAVSDPGSVEEQYF
CDR3nt: TGTGCCGTCAGTGACCCGGGGTCTGTAGAAGAGCAGTACTTC

abundance: NA
v_gene: TRBV9
j_gene: TRBJ2-5
d_gene: TRBD1
CDR3aa: CASSVGNRGGQETQYF
CDR3nt: TGTGCCAGCAGCGTAGGTAACAGGGGCGGACAAGAGACCCAGTACTTC

abundance: NA
v_gene: TRBV4-1
j_gene: TRBJ2-1
d_gene: NA
CDR3aa: CASSPLRRDHYNEQFF
CDR3nt: TGCGCCAGCAGCCCCCTGCGGCGGGACCATTACAATGAGCAGTTCTTC

abundance: once
v_gene: TRBV4-3
j_gene: TRBJ2-1
d_gene: NA
CDR3aa: CASSQDHRRLQFF
CDR3nt: TGCGCCAGCAGCCAAGATCATCGGCGGTTGCAGTTCTTC

abundance: NA
v_gene: TRBV18
j_gene: TRBJ2-1
d_gene: NA
CDR3aa: CASSPPSVNEQFF
CDR3nt: TGTGCCAGCTCACCACCCAGCGTCAATGAGCAGTTCTTC

abundance: NA
v_gene: TRBV28
j_gene: TRBJ2-1
d_gene: TRBD2
CDR3aa: CASTRLAGTLGEQFF
CDR3nt: TGTGCCAGCACCAGACTAGCGGGAACCCTCGGGGAGCAGTTCTTC

abundance: NA
v_gene: TRBV19
j_gene: TRBJ1-4
d_gene: TRBD1
CDR3aa: CASSRALGQGNEKLFF
CDR3nt: TGTGCCAGTAGTCGTGCACTGGGACAGGGGAATGAAAAACTGTTTTTT

abundance: NA
v_gene: TRBV27
j_gene: TRBJ1-1
d_gene: NA
CDR3aa: CASSPGGLNTEAFF
CDR3nt: TGTGCCAGCAGCCCCGGGGGACTGAACACTGAAGCTTTCTTT

abundance: NA
v_gene: TRBV19
j_gene: TRBJ2-1
d_gene: NA
CDR3aa: CARTPGNEQFF
CDR3nt: TGTGCCAGGACGCCAGGGAATGAGCAGTTCTTC

abundance: NA
v_gene: TRBV20-1
j_gene: TRBJ2-5
d_gene: NA
CDR3aa: CSARYSGPQYF
CDR3nt: TGCAGTGCTAGGTACAGTGGTCCCCAGTACTTC

abundance: NA
v_gene: TRBV11-1
j_gene: TRBJ2-7
d_gene: NA
CDR3aa: CASSLGTVEQQYF
CDR3nt: TGTGCCAGCAGCTTAGGGACAGTGGAGCAGCAGTACTTC

abundance: once
v_gene: TRBV27
j_gene: TRBJ1-1
d_gene: TRBD1
CDR3aa: CASSFDRGGTEAFF
CDR3nt: TGTGCCAGCAGTTTCGACAGGGGGGGCACTGAAGCTTTCTTT

abundance: NA
v_gene: TRBV11-2
j_gene: TRBJ2-7
d_gene: NA
CDR3aa: CASSSQGGGEYEQYF
CDR3nt: TGTGCCAGCAGCTCACAGGGCGGGGGCGAGTACGAGCAGTACTTC

abundance: few
v_gene: TRBV2
j_gene: TRBJ1-1
d_gene: NA
CDR3aa: CASSGAGPSSGAFF
CDR3nt: TGTGCCAGCAGTGGCGCTGGGCCCAGTTCAGGAGCTTTCTTT

abundance: NA
v_gene: TRBV7-9
j_gene: TRBJ1-2
d_gene: TRBD1
CDR3aa: CASSPGTALYGYTF
CDR3nt: TGTGCCAGCAGCCCCGGGACAGCCCTCTATGGCTACACCTTC

abundance: medium-sized
v_gene: TRBV7-2
j_gene: TRBJ1-6
d_gene: TRBD1
CDR3aa: CASSLVQGNSPLHF
CDR3nt: TGTGCCAGCAGCTTAGTACAGGGGAATTCACCCCTCCACTTT

abundance: large
v_gene: TRBV6-5
j_gene: TRBJ2-1
d_gene: NA
CDR3aa: CASSYSSGEAYNEQFF
CDR3nt: TGTGCCAGCAGTTACTCCTCGGGGGAGGCCTACAATGAGCAGTTCTTC

abundance: NA
v_gene: TRBV4-2
j_gene: TRBJ2-2
d_gene: NA
CDR3aa: CASSPQRSASRELFF
CDR3nt: TGTGCCAGCAGCCCCCAGCGGTCTGCTAGTAGGGAGCTGTTTTTT

abundance: NA
v_gene: TRBV7-8
j_gene: TRBJ2-1
d_gene: NA
CDR3aa: CASSRIREISYNEQFF
CDR3nt: TGTGCCAGCAGCCGCATTCGGGAGATCTCCTACAATGAGCAGTTCTTC

abundance: NA
v_gene: TRBV11-2
j_gene: TRBJ1-1
d_gene: NA
CDR3aa: CASSLLSGPGTEAFF
CDR3nt: TGTGCCAGCAGCTTACTCAGCGGGCCGGGGACTGAAGCTTTCTTT

abundance: NA
v_gene: TRBV2
j_gene: TRBJ2-5
d_gene: TRBD2
CDR3aa: CASIPRGGQDQETQYF
CDR3nt: TGTGCCAGCATTCCACGGGGGGGGCAAGATCAAGAGACCCAGTACTTC

abundance: NA
v_gene: TRBV28
j_gene: TRBJ1-2
d_gene: NA
CDR3aa: CASAPHGAGANYGYTF
CDR3nt: TGTGCCAGCGCTCCCCACGGGGCAGGGGCTAACTATGGCTACACCTTC

abundance: once
v_gene: TRBV10-3
j_gene: TRBJ1-2
d_gene: NA
CDR3aa: CAISGDSYGYTF
CDR3nt: TGTGCCATCAGTGGCGACTCCTATGGCTACACCTTC

abundance: NA
v_gene: TRBV10-3
j_gene: TRBJ2-7
d_gene: NA
CDR3aa: CAISDPGSVEEQYF
CDR3nt: TGTGCCATCAGTGACCCGGGGTCTGTAGAAGAGCAGTACTTC

abundance: NA
v_gene: TRBV2
j_gene: TRBJ2-7
d_gene: NA
CDR3aa: CASRASSVTYEQYF
CDR3nt: TGTGCCAGCAGGGCGAGCAGCGTCACCTACGAGCAGTACTTC

abundance: NA
v_gene: TRBV19
j_gene: TRBJ1-2
d_gene: NA
CDR3aa: CASRTTGTINYGYTF
CDR3nt: TGTGCCAGTAGGACCACAGGAACCATAAACTATGGCTACACCTTC

abundance: NA
v_gene: TRBV10-3
j_gene: TRBJ1-2
d_gene: NA
CDR3aa: CAITGETRGYGYTF
CDR3nt: TGTGCCATCACAGGGGAAACGCGGGGGTATGGCTACACCTTC

abundance: few
v_gene: TRBV11-3
j_gene: TRBJ2-2
d_gene: NA
CDR3aa: CASSPEDTGELFF
CDR3nt: TGTGCCAGCAGCCCCGAGGACACCGGGGAGCTGTTTTTT

abundance: few
v_gene: TRBV7-2
j_gene: TRBJ2-3
d_gene: NA
CDR3aa: CASRRGGADTQYF
CDR3nt: TGTGCCAGCAGACGGGGCGGGGCAGATACGCAGTATTTT

abundance: NA
v_gene: TRBV10-3
j_gene: TRBJ2-5
d_gene: TRBD1
CDR3aa: CAISESGQGYQYF
CDR3nt: TGTGCCATCAGTGAGTCGGGACAGGGATACCAGTACTTC

abundance: NA
v_gene: TRBV18
j_gene: TRBJ2-7
d_gene: TRBD2
CDR3aa: CASSPKLAGAYEQYF
CDR3nt: TGTGCCAGCTCACCAAAACTAGCGGGGGCCTACGAGCAGTACTTC

abundance: NA
v_gene: TRBV5-1
j_gene: TRBJ1-1
d_gene: NA
CDR3aa: CASSLMDRNTEAFF
CDR3nt: TGCGCCAGCAGCCTTATGGACAGGAACACTGAAGCTTTCTTT

abundance: NA
v_gene: TRBV6-5
j_gene: TRBJ2-1
d_gene: TRBD2
CDR3aa: CASLSGGGNEQFF
CDR3nt: TGTGCCAGCCTTAGCGGGGGCGGGAATGAGCAGTTCTTC

abundance: NA
v_gene: TRBV10-3
j_gene: TRBJ2-3
d_gene: TRBD2
CDR3aa: CAISAHGGGADTQYF
CDR3nt: TGTGCCATCAGTGCCCACGGGGGGGGTGCAGATACGCAGTATTTT

abundance: NA
v_gene: TRBV6-5
j_gene: TRBJ2-5
d_gene: NA
CDR3aa: CASSPFLAVQETQYF
CDR3nt: TGTGCCAGCAGCCCATTTTTAGCGGTCCAAGAGACCCAGTACTTC